The TCR beta chain under discussion was sequenced for a study of blood T cell repertoires in COVID-19 (dated by TCRdb to about 2020). Study-wide context: Samples covering the acute and convalescent phases of COVID-19 were provided by collaborators in the United States, Italy and Spain. Samples came from the ongoing ImmuneRACE study (first 160 participants) plus 1,254 subjects from 6 global collaborators. The repertoires were released in a freely available public database meant as a resource for research on the immune response to SARS-CoV-2. The material from the prospective study consisted of cDNA or gDNA derived from T cells, B-cell-depleted T cells, or PBMCs. Subjects who had been exposed to COVID-19, were actively infected with it, or had recovered from it provided the deeply sampled blood TCRbeta repertoires that made up the dataset. Where available, HLA class I and class II types were taken from metadata supplied by the sample provider and were not determined by assay-based typing. Nearly every sample came with metadata listing a de-identified subject ID, COVID-19 status, age in years and sex. The paper as a whole reports these results and caveats: The quantity of clinical and demographic metadata differed by source and by participant and was supplied without curation.

V was cut back by 2 bases and J by 0 bases, leaving a gap of 7 bases between them. Inclusive of the bounding cysteine and phenylalanine, the CDR3 is 14 residues long. The CDR3 DNA has 42 bases and is translated from base 1. According to the germline V gene (reference sequence), CDR1 reads LNHDA and CDR2 reads SQIVND. The immunoSEQ Assay, a bias-controlled multiplex PCR, was used to amplify TCRbeta CDR3 regions from genomic DNA. The paper's data handling went like this. The number of nucleated cells in each sample was estimated from the amplification of reference gene primers within the assay. Sequence reads were collapsed and filtered to measure the absolute abundance of every unique TCRbeta CDR3 rearrangement. For each sample, productive Simpson clonality was calculated by taking the square root of Simpson's diversity index across productive rearrangements. Imported from immuneACCESS, the table was reduced by TCRdb to in-frame sequences with V and J called. These copies leave out some clones; in studies compared against another copy, an unresolved V gene accounts for under half, and the cause of the remainder is not known. The DNA gave D and trimming, while V, J and clone size come from that table. This sample gives under 250,000 clones in total; roughly 89% of them show up just once. Jointly, the top ten make up more than 5.5% of the sample.

Samples from volunteer blood donors who had recovered from COVID-19 were contributed by a second Seattle source. Each collaborating institution followed its own protocols to collect whole blood in K2EDTA tubes. For TCRbeta analysis, collaborators shipped samples in one of three forms: frozen whole blood, isolated PBMCs, or DNA extracted from either of those sample types. Of note for this clone: The target of this receptor is not known. No base quality information exists; no much larger clone differs at one position.

The rearranged segments are TRBV19 and TRBJ1-1, and TRBD1 may be the D gene, going by 6 matching bases. The source material was peripheral blood. This receptor was identified in a man aged 60 to 69 who had recovered from COVID-19. Here is the DNA: TGTGCCAGTAGTATAACAGGGCTGAACACTGAAGCTTTCTTT. Translated, this is CASSITGLNTEAFF.